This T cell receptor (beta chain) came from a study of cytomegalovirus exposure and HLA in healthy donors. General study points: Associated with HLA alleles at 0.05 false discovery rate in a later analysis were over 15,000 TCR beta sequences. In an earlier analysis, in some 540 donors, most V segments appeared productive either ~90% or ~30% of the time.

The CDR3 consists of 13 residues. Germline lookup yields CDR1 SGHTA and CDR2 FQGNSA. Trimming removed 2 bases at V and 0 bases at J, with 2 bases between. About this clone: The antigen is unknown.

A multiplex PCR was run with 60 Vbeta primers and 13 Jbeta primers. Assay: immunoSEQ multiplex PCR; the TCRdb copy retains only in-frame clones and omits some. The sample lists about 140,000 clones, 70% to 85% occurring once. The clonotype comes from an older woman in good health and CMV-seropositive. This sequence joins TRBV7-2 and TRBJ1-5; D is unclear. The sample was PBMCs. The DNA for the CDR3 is TGTGCCAGCAGCTTACATAGCAATCAGCCCCAGCATTTT. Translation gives CASSLHSNQPQHF.